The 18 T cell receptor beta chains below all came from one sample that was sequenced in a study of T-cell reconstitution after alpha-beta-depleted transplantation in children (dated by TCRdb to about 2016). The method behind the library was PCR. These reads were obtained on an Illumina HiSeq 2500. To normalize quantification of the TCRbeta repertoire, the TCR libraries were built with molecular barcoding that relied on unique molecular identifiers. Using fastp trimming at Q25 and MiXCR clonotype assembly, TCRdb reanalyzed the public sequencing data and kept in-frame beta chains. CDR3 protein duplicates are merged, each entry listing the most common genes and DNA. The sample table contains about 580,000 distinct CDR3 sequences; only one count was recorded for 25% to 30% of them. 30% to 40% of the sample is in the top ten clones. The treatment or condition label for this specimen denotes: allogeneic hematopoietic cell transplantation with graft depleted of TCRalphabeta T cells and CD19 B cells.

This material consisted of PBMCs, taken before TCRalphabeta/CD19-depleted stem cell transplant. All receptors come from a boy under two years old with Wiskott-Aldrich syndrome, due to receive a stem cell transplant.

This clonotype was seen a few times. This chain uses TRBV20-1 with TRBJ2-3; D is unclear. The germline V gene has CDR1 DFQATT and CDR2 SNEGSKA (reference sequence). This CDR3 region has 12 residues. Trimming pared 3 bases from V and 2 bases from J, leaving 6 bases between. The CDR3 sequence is CSASSNTDTQYF. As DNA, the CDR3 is TGCAGTGCTAGTTCCAACACAGATACGCAGTATTTT.

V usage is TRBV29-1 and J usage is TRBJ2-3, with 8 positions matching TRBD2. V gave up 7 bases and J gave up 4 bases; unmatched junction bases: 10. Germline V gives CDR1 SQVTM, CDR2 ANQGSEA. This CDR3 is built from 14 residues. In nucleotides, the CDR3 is TGCAGCGCTCCCCTTAGCGGGAATGCAGATACGCAGTATTTT. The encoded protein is CSAPLSGNADTQYF.

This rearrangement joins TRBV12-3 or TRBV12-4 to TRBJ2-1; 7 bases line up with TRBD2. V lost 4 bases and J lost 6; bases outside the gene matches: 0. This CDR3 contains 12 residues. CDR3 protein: CASSWGGNEQFF. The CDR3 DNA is TGTGCCAGCAGTTGGGGGGGCAATGAGCAGTTCTTC.

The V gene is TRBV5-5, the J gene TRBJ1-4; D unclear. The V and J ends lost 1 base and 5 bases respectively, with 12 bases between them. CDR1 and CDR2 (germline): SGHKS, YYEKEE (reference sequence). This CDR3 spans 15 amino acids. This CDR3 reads CASSLIPRRNEKLFF. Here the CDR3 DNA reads TGTGCCAGCAGCTTGATCCCCAGGCGGAATGAAAAACTGTTTTTT.

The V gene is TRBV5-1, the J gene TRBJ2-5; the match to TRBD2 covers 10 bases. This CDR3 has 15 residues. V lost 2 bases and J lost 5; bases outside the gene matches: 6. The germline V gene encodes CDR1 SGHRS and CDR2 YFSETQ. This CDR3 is CASSFLAGEFETQYF. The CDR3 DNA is TGCGCCAGCAGCTTTCTAGCGGGAGAATTTGAGACCCAGTACTTC.

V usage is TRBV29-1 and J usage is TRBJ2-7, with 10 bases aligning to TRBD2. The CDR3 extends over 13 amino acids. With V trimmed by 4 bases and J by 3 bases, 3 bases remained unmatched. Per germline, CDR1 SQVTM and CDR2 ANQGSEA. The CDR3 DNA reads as TGCAGCGTTGCCCGGACTAGCGGCTACGAGCAGTACTTC. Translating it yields CSVARTSGYEQYF.

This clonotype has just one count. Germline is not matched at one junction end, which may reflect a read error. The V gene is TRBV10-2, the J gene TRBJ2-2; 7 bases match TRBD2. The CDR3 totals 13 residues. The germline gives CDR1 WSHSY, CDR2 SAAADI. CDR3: CATSGGDTGELFF. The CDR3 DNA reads TGCGCCACCAGTGGGGGGGACACCGGGGAGCTGTTTTTT.

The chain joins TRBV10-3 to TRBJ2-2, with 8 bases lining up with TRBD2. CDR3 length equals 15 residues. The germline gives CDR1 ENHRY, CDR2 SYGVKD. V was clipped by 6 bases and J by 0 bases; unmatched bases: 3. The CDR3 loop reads CAISLAGPNTGELFF. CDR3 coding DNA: TGTGCCATCAGCCTAGCGGGTCCGAACACCGGGGAGCTGTTTTTT.

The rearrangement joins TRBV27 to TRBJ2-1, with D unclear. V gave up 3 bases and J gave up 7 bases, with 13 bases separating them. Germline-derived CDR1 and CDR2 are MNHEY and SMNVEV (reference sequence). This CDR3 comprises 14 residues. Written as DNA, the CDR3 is TGTGCCAGCAGTTTTCTCGGCAGAGGAAATGAGCAGTTCTTC. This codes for CASSFLGRGNEQFF.

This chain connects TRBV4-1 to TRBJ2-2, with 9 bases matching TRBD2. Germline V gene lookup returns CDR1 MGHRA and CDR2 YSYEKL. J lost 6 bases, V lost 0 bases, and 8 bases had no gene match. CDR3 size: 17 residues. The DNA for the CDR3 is TGCGCCAGCAGCCAAGATCGGCTAGCGGGATATCCCGGGGAGCTGTTTTTT. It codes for CASSQDRLAGYPGELFF.

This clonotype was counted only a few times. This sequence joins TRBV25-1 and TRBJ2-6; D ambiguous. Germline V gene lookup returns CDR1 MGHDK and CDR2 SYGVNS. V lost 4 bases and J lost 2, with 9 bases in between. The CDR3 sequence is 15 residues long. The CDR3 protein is CASSAQLAGANVLTF. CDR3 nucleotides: TGTGCCAGCAGTGCCCAGTTAGCTGGGGCCAACGTCCTGACTTTC.

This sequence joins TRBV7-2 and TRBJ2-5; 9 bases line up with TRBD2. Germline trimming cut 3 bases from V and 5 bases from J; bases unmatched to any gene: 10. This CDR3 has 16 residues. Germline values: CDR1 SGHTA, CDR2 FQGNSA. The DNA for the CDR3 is TGTGCCAGCAGCTTCAGTACTGCGGGAGGGTGGGAGACCCAGTACTTC. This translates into CASSFSTAGGWETQYF.

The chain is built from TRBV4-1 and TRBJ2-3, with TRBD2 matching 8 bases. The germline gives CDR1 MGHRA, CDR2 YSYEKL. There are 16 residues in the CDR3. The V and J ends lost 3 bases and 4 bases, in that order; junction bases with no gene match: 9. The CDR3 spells CASSHWGSGSADTQYF. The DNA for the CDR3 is TGCGCCAGCAGCCATTGGGGAAGCGGGAGCGCAGATACGCAGTATTTT.

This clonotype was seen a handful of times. The CDR3 nucleotides read TGTGCCAGCAGCTTGAGTAAGCGGGGAGGAAACATTCAGTACTTC. As protein: CASSLSKRGGNIQYF. This chain connects TRBV5-6 to TRBJ2-4, with 7 positions matching TRBD2. Germline V lookup: CDR1 SGHDT, CDR2 YYEEEE. Unmatched junction bases numbered 7, after V lost 1 base and J lost 6 bases. The CDR3 is 15 amino acids.

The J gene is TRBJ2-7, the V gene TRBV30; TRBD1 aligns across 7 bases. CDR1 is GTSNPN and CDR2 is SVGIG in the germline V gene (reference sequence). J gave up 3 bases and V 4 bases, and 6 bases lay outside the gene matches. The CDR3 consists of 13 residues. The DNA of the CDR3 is TGTGCCTGGACAGGGCAGGGGGTCTACGAGCAGTACTTC. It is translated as CAWTGQGVYEQYF.

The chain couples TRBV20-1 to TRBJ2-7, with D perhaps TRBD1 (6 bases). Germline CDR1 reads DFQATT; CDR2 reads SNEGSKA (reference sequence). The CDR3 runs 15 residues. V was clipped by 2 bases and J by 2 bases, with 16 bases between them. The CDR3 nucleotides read TGCAGTGCTAGAATAATAAAGACAGGCGCCTACGAGCAGTACTTC. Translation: CSARIIKTGAYEQYF.

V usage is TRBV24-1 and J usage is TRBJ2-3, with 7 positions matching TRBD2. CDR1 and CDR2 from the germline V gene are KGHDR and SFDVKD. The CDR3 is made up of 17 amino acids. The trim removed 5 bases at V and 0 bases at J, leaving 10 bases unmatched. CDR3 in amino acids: CATSVLRELWSTDTQYF. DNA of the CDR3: TGTGCCACCAGTGTATTGCGGGAGCTTTGGAGCACAGATACGCAGTATTTT.

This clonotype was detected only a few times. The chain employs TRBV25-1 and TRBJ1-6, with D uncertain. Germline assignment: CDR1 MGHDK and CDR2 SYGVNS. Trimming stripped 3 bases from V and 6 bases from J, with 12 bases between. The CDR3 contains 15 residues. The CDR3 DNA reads TGTGCCAGCAGTGACAGGAGACCCAGTAATTCACCCCTCCACTTT. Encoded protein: CASSDRRPSNSPLHF.